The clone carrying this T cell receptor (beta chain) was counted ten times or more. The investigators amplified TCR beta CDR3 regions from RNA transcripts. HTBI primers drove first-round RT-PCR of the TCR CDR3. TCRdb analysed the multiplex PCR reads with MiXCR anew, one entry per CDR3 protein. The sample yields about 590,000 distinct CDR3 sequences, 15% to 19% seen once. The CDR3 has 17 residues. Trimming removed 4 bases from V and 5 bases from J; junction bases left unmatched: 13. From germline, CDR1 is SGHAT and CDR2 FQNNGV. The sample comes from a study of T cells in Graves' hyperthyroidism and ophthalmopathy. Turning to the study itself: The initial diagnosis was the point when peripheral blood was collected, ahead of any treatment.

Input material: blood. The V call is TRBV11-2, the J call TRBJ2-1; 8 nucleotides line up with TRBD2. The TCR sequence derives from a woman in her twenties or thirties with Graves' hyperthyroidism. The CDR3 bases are TGTGCCAGCAGCTCCGACGGGGGGGGAGGCCCTCACAATGAGCAGTTCTTC. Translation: CASSSDGGGGPHNEQFF. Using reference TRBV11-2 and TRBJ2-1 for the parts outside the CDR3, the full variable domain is EAGVAQSPRYKIIEKRQSVAFWCNPISGHATLYWYQQILGQGPKLLIQFQNNGVVDDSQLPKDRFSAERLKGVDSTLKIQPAKLEDSAVYLCASSSDGGGGPHNEQFFGPGTRLTVL.